This T cell receptor (beta chain) is drawn from a study of response to subunit inactivated influenza vaccine. General study points: There was a suggestion from the authors that each seasonal influenza vaccination recruits few new T cells.

Germline loops: CDR1 SGHRS, CDR2 YFSETQ. This CDR3 has 18 residues. Losses at the gene ends were 0 bases for V and 2 bases for J; bases not matched to a gene: 5. In TCRdb, the RT-PCR reads were re-called with MiXCR into one record per CDR3 protein. The repertoire has about 540,000 distinct CDR3 sequences, around 15% of them found once; the top ten carry around 10%. On this clonotype: What it binds is not known.

This TCR derives from a man aged 50-59 years who received an inactivated influenza vaccine. The chain carries TRBV5-1 and TRBJ2-3, with 14 positions matching TRBD2. The sequences come from PBMCs from blood, collected less than 13 days after vaccination. In DNA form, the CDR3 reads TGCGCCAGCAGCTTGGGGGGGACTAGCGGGGGAACCACAGATACGCAGTATTTT. It codes for CASSLGGTSGGTTDTQYF.